The T cell receptor beta chain under discussion was sequenced for a study of blood T cell repertoires in COVID-19. Trimming shortened V by 5 bases and J by 6 bases, and 17 bases separated the two germline ends. The germline V gene has CDR1 WNHNN and CDR2 SYGVQD (reference sequence). This CDR3 has 14 residues. This clone has just one count. Sequencing was performed with immunoSEQ multiplex PCR; in TCRdb, only in-frame clones are kept and a portion is missing. The sample consists of tens of thousands of clones, 76% of them appearing once. This chain uses TRBV10-1 with TRBJ2-7; possible D gene TRBD2, 7 bases. This receptor was taken from a man aged 65-85 years with active or convalescent COVID-19. The source material was peripheral blood. The CDR3 coding sequence is TGCGCCAGCAGTCGAGGAGGGGGGGCTGGCGAGCAGTACTTC. It yields the protein CASSRGGGAGEQYF.